This T cell receptor (beta chain) originates from a study of T cell changes during pregnancy in multiple sclerosis. Generated by immunoSEQ multiplex PCR, the TCRdb table keeps only in-frame clones and is missing some. This sample yields over 40,000 clones, of which about nine tenths are seen a single time; approximately 0.29% belongs to the top ten. Per the germline V gene, CDR1 is SGHRS and CDR2 is YFSETQ. Trimming cost V 2 bases and J 0 bases, with 5 bases left between them. The CDR3 sequence is 13 residues long. The sequences come from CD4+ T cells from peripheral blood mononuclear cells, collected in the second trimester of pregnancy. The V gene is TRBV5-1, the J gene TRBJ1-1; D remains unclear. This receptor was taken from a female donor with multiple sclerosis, enrolled in a pregnancy study. The CDR3 sequence: CASSLSVNTEAFF. CDR3 DNA sequence: TGCGCCAGCAGCTTAAGCGTGAACACTGAAGCTTTCTTT.